Listed here is a single TCR beta chain. The antigen is undetermined. Multiplex touch-down PCR amplified TRB using TRB-A and TRB-B pools in one tube. TCRdb re-called the multiplex PCR reads; one entry per CDR3 protein, DNA not given. The specimen's table records around 11,000 distinct CDR3 sequences. The CDR3 runs to 13 residues. Germline assignment: CDR1 KGHSH and CDR2 LQKENI. This entry comes from a study of T cell clusters in autoimmune cytopenias. Turning to the study itself: Per sample, median TRB depth was about 52,000 reads, yielding a median around 2,400 distinct clonotypes. Overall study results and limits: TRB repertoire shifts in secondary cytopenia and chronic lymphocytic leukemia mostly reflected lymphoma, not autoimmunity.

TRB was amplified from 250 ng of peripheral blood genomic DNA per sample. These data were also reused for a study on T cell repertoires in aging, cancer and after chemotherapy. As that study records: About 8.8 million TCR reads were in the whole dataset. No conclusions about immunological memory after chemotherapy can be drawn from the repertoire data.

The TCR comes from a human donor in good health. Sequenced sample: peripheral blood. This sequence joins TRBV18 and TRBJ2-7. The CDR3 loop reads CASSPPSSYEQYF. Drawing the rest from reference TRBV18 and TRBJ2-7, the complete variable domain is NAGVMQNPRHLVRRRGQEARLRCSPMKGHSHVYWYRQLPEEGLKFMVYLQKENIIDESGMPKERFSAEFPKEGPSILRIQQVVRGDSAAYFCASSPPSSYEQYFGPGTRLTVT.